This entry describes one T cell receptor beta chain. This entry comes from a study of blood T cell repertoires in COVID-19. The germline V and J ends were trimmed by 5 bases and 5 bases, with 16 bases remaining between them. CDR1 is LGHDT, CDR2 YNNKEL, per germline (reference sequence). There are 15 residues in the CDR3. In the original analysis: Scientists estimated how many nucleated cells there were by amplifying reference gene primers. The protocol was immunoSEQ multiplex PCR, while the TCRdb copy is restricted to in-frame clones and leaves out a portion. The DNA gave D and trimming, while V, J and clone size come from that table. This repertoire shows a few hundred thousand clones, 88% found once; its top ten account for 1.8%. Adults between about 18 and 95 years of age took part from 24 US areas.

Material: PBMCs or T cells enriched from blood (not recorded which). This clonotype originated in a woman aged 40 to 50 who had recovered from COVID-19. The V call is TRBV3-1 (or the pseudogene TRBV3-2), the J call TRBJ1-5, with D maybe TRBD1 (6 bases). In DNA form, the CDR3 reads TGTGCCAGCAGCGGCGCGGGGGGCGCGGATCAGCCCCAGCATTTT. It yields the protein CASSGAGGADQPQHF.